A single sample is the source of the 13 T cell receptor beta chains below, sequenced in a study of T cells in Graves' hyperthyroidism and ophthalmopathy. RNA transcripts yielded amplified TCR beta CDR3 regions. The HTBI set primed first-round TCR CDR3 RT-PCR. TCRdb redid the calling of the multiplex PCR reads with MiXCR, one entry per CDR3 protein. The sample consists of a few hundred thousand distinct CDR3 sequences, 16% of them appearing once. Sequenced material: blood. The receptors stem from a woman aged 40-49 years with Graves' ophthalmopathy.

This clonotype was picked up many times. V and J are TRBV7-2 and TRBJ2-1, with 10 bases matching TRBD2. The CDR3 runs to 15 residues. V dropped 4 bases and J dropped 6; count of bases not matched to a gene: 6. The V gene's germline CDR1 is SGHTA and CDR2 FQGNSA. The CDR3 bases are TGTGCCAGCAGCTATTTAGCGGGGGGCCTCAATGAGCAGTTCTTC. It yields the protein CASSYLAGGLNEQFF.

This clonotype was detected only once. CDR3 nucleotides: TGTGCCAGCGCCAAGCGGAAACTAGCGGGGGTCAATGAGCAGTTCTTC. Protein product: CASAKRKLAGVNEQFF. The V gene is TRBV2, the J gene TRBJ2-1, with 11 bases matching TRBD2. The ends lost 8 bases at V and 6 bases at J; junction bases unmatched: 12. Germline V gene lookup returns CDR1 SNHLY and CDR2 FYNNEI. The CDR3 sequence is 16 residues long.

About this clonotype: A much larger clone differs by one base, so this may be a read error. The chain joins TRBV20-1 to TRBJ1-5; no clear D gene. Germline V CDR1 and CDR2: DFQATT, SNEGSKA (reference sequence). The CDR3 has 14 residues. CDR3 DNA sequence: TGCGGTGCTAGAAATGTTTCTAGCAATCAGCCCCAGCATTTT. This encodes CGARNVSSNQPQHF.

As for this clonotype: A much larger clonotype is one base distant, so this may be a read error. The J gene is TRBJ2-3, the V gene TRBV2; D is perhaps TRBD2 (5 bases). Looked up from germline, CDR1 is SNHLY and CDR2 is FYNNEI. Trimming took 11 bases from V and 0 from J, leaving 15 bases between them. The CDR3 sequence is 14 residues long. CDR3: CAGTFTGSTDTQYF. The CDR3 DNA sequence: TGTGCCGGCACCTTCACGGGGAGCACAGATACGCAGTATTTT.

This clonotype was seen repeatedly, ten times or more. This sequence joins TRBV28 and TRBJ1-2, with unresolved D. There are 14 residues in the CDR3. V lost 4 bases and J 6 bases, leaving 15 bases between the germline ends. Germline CDR1 MDHEN, CDR2 SYDVKM. CDR3 sequence (DNA): TGTGCCAGCAGTTCCGCCCAAGCCCCCCATGGCTACACCTTC. Translating it yields CASSSAQAPHGYTF.

This clonotype came up many times. This chain links TRBV20-1 with TRBJ1-2; 7 bases align to TRBD1. CDR1 is DFQATT and CDR2 is SNEGSKA in the germline V gene (reference sequence). The CDR3 runs to 12 residues. V was pared by 6 bases and J by 6 bases, with 7 bases of the junction left unmatched. Here the CDR3 DNA reads TGCAGTGCGATACAGGGGAGGGATGGCTACACCTTC. It is translated as CSAIQGRDGYTF.

The chain employs TRBV29-1 and TRBJ2-1; D gene unclear. Trimming shortened V by 4 bases and J by 12 bases, and 13 bases separated the two germline ends. The germline V gene has CDR1 SQVTM and CDR2 ANQGSEA. This CDR3 has 11 residues. This CDR3 reads CSVVLTAGQFF. For the CDR3, the DNA is TGCAGCGTTGTTCTCACCGCTGGGCAGTTCTTC.

This clonotype has ten or more counts. V gene TRBV3-1 combines with J gene TRBJ2-5; 11 bases match TRBD2. This CDR3 has 15 amino acids. Per the germline V gene, CDR1 is LGHDT and CDR2 is YNNKEL (reference sequence). The V gene end was trimmed by 7 bases and the J gene end by 3 bases; junction bases not matched to a gene: 7. The CDR3 sequence: CASKRLTSGKETQYF. In DNA form, the CDR3 reads TGTGCCAGCAAACGTTTGACTAGCGGGAAAGAGACCCAGTACTTC.

This clonotype was observed a handful of times. The chain links TRBV15 to TRBJ1-2; D perhaps matches TRBD1 (6 bases). CDR3 length: 14 residues. Germline V CDR1 and CDR2: LNHNV, YYDKDF (reference sequence). The V end was cut by 8 bases, the J end by 6 bases, with 19 bases between. The CDR3 here is CATALTRGGDGYTF. The CDR3, as DNA: TGTGCCACCGCCCTAACGAGGGGGGGAGATGGCTACACCTTC. The whole variable domain, filled in from reference TRBV15 and TRBJ1-2, reads DAMVIQNPRYQVTQFGKPVTLSCSQTLNHNVMYWYQQKSSQAPKLLFHYYDKDFNNEADTPDNFQSRRPNTSFCFLDIRSPGLGDTAMYLCATALTRGGDGYTFGSGTRLTVV.

This clonotype appeared a few times. The chain recombines TRBV7-6 with TRBJ1-1; 8 bases are shared with TRBD1. This CDR3 contains 17 residues. V was pared by 1 base and J by 3 bases, with 10 bases of the junction left unmatched. Looked up from germline, CDR1 is SGHVS and CDR2 is FNYEAQ. The CDR3 sequence is CASSLVRTGSKDTEAFF. CDR3 coding DNA: TGTGCCAGCAGCTTAGTCCGGACAGGGTCAAAGGACACTGAAGCTTTCTTT.

This clonotype was seen repeatedly, ten times or more. J is TRBJ1-1 and V is TRBV6-1, with 7 bases matching TRBD1. CDR3 size: 15 residues. Germline V gene sequence: CDR1 MNHNS, CDR2 SASEGT. Unmatched junction bases numbered 7, after V lost 5 bases and J lost 1 base. The CDR3 is CASSPRDSGNTEAFF. For the CDR3, the DNA is TGTGCCAGCAGTCCACGGGACAGCGGGAACACTGAAGCTTTCTTT.

At least ten counts were recorded for this clonotype. The chain joins TRBV12-3 or TRBV12-4 to TRBJ2-3; D gene unclear. The CDR3 sequence is 14 residues long. The ends were cut back, 4 bases at V and 6 bases at J, with 14 bases in the middle. The CDR3 bases are TGTGCCAGCAGTTACAGATATTCTACGGATACGCAGTATTTT. Protein: CASSYRYSTDTQYF.

Concerning this clonotype itself: A much larger clonotype is one base distant, so this may be a read error. This rearrangement joins TRBV4-1 to TRBJ2-1; D unclear. This CDR3 is built from 13 residues. Per the germline V gene, CDR1 is MGHRA and CDR2 is YSYEKL. CDR3 nucleotides: TGCGCCAGCTGCCAAGCGAAAGGCCGTGAGCAGTTCTTC. Translation: CASCQAKGREQFF.